These 22 T cell receptor beta chains were sequenced from one sample in a study of coeliac disease. The study's findings and limits: Control samples showed higher TRB and TRG clonality than intraepithelial and lamina propria samples in active celiac disease.

Sequenced by immunoSEQ multiplex PCR; TCRdb stores in-frame clones only, minus some. The sample has around 3,600 clones; approximately 68% are singletons. Their antigen targets remain unknown. The specimen was intraepithelial lymphocytes from the gut. Receptors originate from a woman aged 60-70 years with active celiac disease.

J is TRBJ2-7 and V is TRBV14; a weak D match, TRBD1 (5 bases). Germline lookup yields CDR1 SGHDN and CDR2 FVKESK. V dropped 5 bases and J dropped 0 bases, with 14 bases sitting between them. This CDR3 has 15 amino acids. The CDR3 DNA reads as TGTGCCAGCAGCGCCGAGACAGTTTACTCCTACGAGCAGTACTTC. Its protein product is CASSAETVYSYEQYF. Full variable domain (missing parts from reference TRBV14 and TRBJ2-7): EAGVTQFPSHSVIEKGQTVTLRCDPISGHDNLYWYRRVMGKEIKFLLHFVKESKQDESGMPNNRFLAERTGGTYSTLKVQPAELEDSGVYFCASSAETVYSYEQYFGPGTRLTVT.

This chain connects TRBV4-1 to TRBJ2-3; D uncertain. CDR3 length: 13 amino acids. Per germline, CDR1 MGHRA and CDR2 YSYEKL. V was clipped by 5 bases and J by 5 bases, with 11 bases between them. CDR3 amino acids: CASSSPGLDTQYF. DNA of the CDR3: TGCGCCAGCAGCTCTCCAGGTTTAGATACGCAGTATTTT.

A note on this clone: This specimen includes other DNA sequences encoding the same CDR3. The chain joins TRBV5-1 to TRBJ2-2, with D perhaps TRBD1 (5 bases). Trimming stripped 0 bases from V and 2 bases from J, with 14 bases between. Per the germline V gene, CDR1 is SGHRS and CDR2 is YFSETQ. The CDR3 consists of 17 residues. The CDR3 loop reads CASSLGFQGLNTGELFF. The CDR3 DNA is TGCGCCAGCAGCTTGGGGTTCCAGGGTCTAAACACCGGGGAGCTGTTTTTT.

This sequence joins TRBV9 and TRBJ2-1; the match to TRBD1 covers 10 bases. The CDR3 totals 18 residues. J was trimmed by 7 bases and V by 1 base; bases with no gene match: 14. From germline, CDR1 is SGDLS and CDR2 YYNGEE. The CDR3 coding sequence is TGTGCCAGCAGCGTATTCGGCGACGACAGGGGGCTAAGGAATGAGCAGTTCTTC. Its translation: CASSVFGDDRGLRNEQFF.

The rearrangement links TRBV30 to TRBJ1-3; D gene ambiguous. Per the germline V gene, CDR1 is GTSNPN and CDR2 is SVGIG (reference sequence). V gave up 0 bases and J gave up 0 bases, with 9 bases separating them. The CDR3 is 15 residues long. CDR3 in amino acids: CAWSVYLSSGNTIYF. In DNA, the CDR3 is TGTGCCTGGAGTGTATATCTCAGCTCTGGAAACACCATATATTTT.

This rearrangement joins TRBV7-9 to TRBJ2-6, with 7 bases lining up with TRBD1. CDR1 and CDR2 (germline): SEHNR, FQNEAQ (reference sequence). With 10 bases clipped from V and 4 bases from J, the junction kept 22 bases outside the gene matches. There are 19 residues in the CDR3. The DNA for the CDR3 is TGTGCCACCCTGTCCCGGGACAGATCTACCCCCCCCGGGGCCAACGTCCTGACTTTC. Protein: CATLSRDRSTPPGANVLTF.

The chain is built from TRBV5-4 and TRBJ2-1; 10 bases are shared with TRBD2. Germline assignment: CDR1 SGHNT and CDR2 YYREEE (reference sequence). J gave up 1 base and V 5 bases, and 3 bases lay outside the gene matches. CDR3 length: 15 amino acids. CDR3 residues: CASRPGLASYNEQFF. In nucleotides, the CDR3 is TGTGCCAGCAGACCGGGACTAGCGTCCTACAATGAGCAGTTCTTC.

This chain joins TRBV7-6 and TRBJ2-1; TRBD2 might be the D (5 bases). Trimming removed 3 bases from V and 3 bases from J, with 15 bases in between. The V gene's germline CDR1 is SGHVS and CDR2 FNYEAQ. This CDR3 is built from 16 residues. This chain's CDR3 is CASSFVERVYYNEQFF. The CDR3 DNA reads TGTGCCAGCAGCTTTGTCGAGAGGGTATACTACAATGAGCAGTTCTTC.

The chain has TRBV4-1 and TRBJ2-7, with TRBD1 matching 9 bases. CDR3 length equals 15 residues. Germline V gene data show CDR1 as MGHRA and CDR2 as YSYEKL. Trimming cost V 0 bases and J 3 bases; bases outside gene matches: 3. The DNA for the CDR3 is TGCGCCAGCAGCCAAGAAGGGGACAGGGTCTACGAGCAGTACTTC. As protein: CASSQEGDRVYEQYF.

Points on this clone: The junction departs from the called germline gene at one end, perhaps through a read error. The chain combines TRBV5-4 with TRBJ2-7; 7 bases are shared with TRBD2. Germline CDR1 and CDR2: SGHNT and YYREEE (reference sequence). The CDR3 is 14 residues long. CDR3 coding DNA: TGTGCCAGCACCTTGACCCCAGCGGGAACGGAGCAGTACTTC. It translates to CASTLTPAGTEQYF.

The rearrangement uses TRBV28 and TRBJ1-5; D perhaps matches TRBD1 (5 bases). With 7 bases removed from V and 7 bases from J, the gap between germline ends came to 17 bases. The germline gives CDR1 MDHEN, CDR2 SYDVKM. The CDR3 contains 14 residues. This CDR3 is CASTPRGFGQPQHF. In DNA form, the CDR3 reads TGTGCCAGCACTCCAAGGGGATTTGGGCAGCCCCAGCATTTT. Complete variable domain (other parts from reference TRBV28 and TRBJ1-5): DVKVTQSSRYLVKRTGEKVFLECVQDMDHENMFWYRQDPGLGLRLIYFSYDVKMKEKGDIPEGYSVSREKKERFSLILESASTNQTSMYLCASTPRGFGQPQHFGDGTRLSIL.

V is TRBV5-6 and J is TRBJ2-2; 7 positions match TRBD1. From germline, CDR1 is SGHDT and CDR2 YYEEEE. There are 18 residues in the CDR3. The J segment lost 3 bases and the V segment lost 0 bases, leaving 11 bases of the junction unmatched. CDR3 protein: CASSLGTGSRGHTGELFF. The CDR3, as DNA: TGTGCCAGCAGCTTGGGTACGGGGTCTAGGGGGCACACCGGGGAGCTGTTTTTT.

The chain is built from TRBV5-8 and TRBJ2-1; TRBD2 is a possible D gene (6 bases). In germline, CDR1 is SGHTS, CDR2 YDEGEE. The V end lost 9 bases, the J end lost 4 bases, and 8 bases lay between the germline ends. The CDR3 is made up of 11 amino acids. CDR3 protein: CATGGYNEQFF. CDR3 coding DNA: TGTGCCACCGGGGGATACAATGAGCAGTTCTTC.

The CDR3 loop reads CASSYPDFYGYTF. The CDR3 nucleotides are TGTGCCAGCAGTTACCCCGACTTCTATGGCTACACCTTC. The chain carries TRBV6-5 and TRBJ1-2, with D uncertain. CDR1 is MNHEY and CDR2 is SVGAGI in the germline V gene. V was cut by 2 bases and J by 4 bases, with 8 bases left in between. CDR3 length: 13 residues.

The chain combines TRBV4-1 with TRBJ1-1, with a weak D call TRBD1 (5 bases). V was pared by 0 bases and J by 3 bases, with 8 bases between. The germline CDR1 and CDR2 sequences are MGHRA and YSYEKL. The CDR3 contains 14 residues. CDR3 loop: CASSQDPRDTEAFF. As DNA, the CDR3 is TGCGCCAGCAGCCAAGATCCCAGGGACACTGAAGCTTTCTTT.

The gene calls are TRBV7-9 and TRBJ2-7, with 9 bases identical to TRBD1. CDR3 length equals 15 residues. The germline gives CDR1 SEHNR, CDR2 FQNEAQ (reference sequence). The V gene end was trimmed by 2 bases and the J gene end by 2 bases; junction bases not matched to a gene: 4. CDR3 DNA sequence: TGTGCCAGCAGCTTATTCGGGACAGGGACCTACGAGCAGTACTTC. It yields the protein CASSLFGTGTYEQYF.

The chain couples TRBV6-6 to TRBJ1-5; D call uncertain. V was clipped by 6 bases and J by 4 bases, with 13 bases between them. The CDR3 runs to 14 residues. Germline CDR1 is MNHNY and CDR2 is SVGAGI (reference sequence). CDR3 amino acids: CASSLRHGNQPQHF. The DNA for the CDR3 is TGTGCCAGCAGCTTGAGGCACGGTAATCAGCCCCAGCATTTT.

This chain connects TRBV7-3 to TRBJ2-1; 11 bases align to TRBD2. The germline V gene encodes CDR1 SGHTA and CDR2 FQGTGA. The CDR3 is 15 amino acids. V was pared by 0 bases and J by 5 bases, with 0 bases of the junction left unmatched. The DNA of the CDR3 is TGTGCCAGCAGCTTAACTAGCGGGAGGGACAATGAGCAGTTCTTC. It yields the protein CASSLTSGRDNEQFF.

J is TRBJ1-2 and V is TRBV15, with D maybe TRBD1 (6 bases). V was trimmed by 5 bases and J by 8 bases, leaving 15 bases between them. This CDR3 comprises 13 residues. CDR1 LNHNV and CDR2 YYDKDF come from the germline V gene (reference sequence). CDR3 DNA: TGTGCCACCAGCTCTACGGACAGACGGGGCTACACCTTC. It yields the protein CATSSTDRRGYTF.

V is TRBV13 and J is TRBJ1-2, with a possible D match to TRBD1 (6 bases). CDR1 is PRHDT and CDR2 is FYEKMQ in the germline V gene (reference sequence). Trimming removed 7 bases at V and 6 bases at J, with 18 bases between. CDR3 length equals 14 residues. The DNA of the CDR3 is TGTGCCAGCATCTACAGCGGGACAACCCATGGCTACACCTTC. Its protein product is CASIYSGTTHGYTF.

V is TRBV28 and J is TRBJ1-2, with D tentatively TRBD1 (6 bases). Per germline, CDR1 MDHEN and CDR2 SYDVKM. Trimming cost V 6 bases and J 6 bases, with 11 bases left between them. The CDR3 has 12 amino acids. CDR3 region: CASRDSLDGYTF. In DNA, the CDR3 is TGTGCCAGCAGGGACAGTTTAGATGGCTACACCTTC.

This clone is labeled as medium-sized. The J gene is TRBJ1-1, the V gene TRBV10-3, with D possibly TRBD1 on 5 matching bases. Germline loops: CDR1 ENHRY, CDR2 SYGVKD. The CDR3 length is 12 residues. V was shortened by 6 bases and J by 5 bases, with 10 bases between the two germline ends. The CDR3 sequence is CAISWGETEAFF. The DNA for the CDR3 is TGTGCCATCAGCTGGGGGGAGACTGAAGCTTTCTTT.